This T cell receptor beta chain comes out of a study of cytomegalovirus exposure and HLA in healthy donors. Study-wide context: From donors who were HLA-typed, an early data release held 81 million or so unique TCRs.

With 60 Vbeta and 13 Jbeta primers, the PCR was carried out. Method: immunoSEQ multiplex PCR; TCRdb's copy keeps in-frame clones and lacks some. The sample holds approximately 140,000 clones, about 82% seen once. Germline values: CDR1 SGHTA, CDR2 FQGNSA. The CDR3 loop spans 15 amino acids. V trimming: 5 bases; J trimming: 9 bases; junction bases outside the gene matches: 11. Concerning this clone: What it recognizes is unknown.

Study-level results: Beyond CMV serostatus, there was no information to go on about immune exposure. It was 160 or so TCR beta chains that were listed as cytomegalovirus-associated.

The gene calls are TRBV7-2 and TRBJ2-1, with 9 bases identical to TRBD1. The sample comprised PBMCs. The TCR was taken from a man aged 25-45 years in good health and CMV-seronegative. CDR3 region: CASSLAGTGSVEQFF. The CDR3 nucleotides read TGTGCCAGCAGCCTCGCCGGGACAGGGTCCGTTGAGCAGTTCTTC.